These 8 T cell receptor beta chains were all obtained from the same sample, sequenced in a study of cytomegalovirus exposure and HLA in healthy donors (dated by TCRdb to 2015 to 2018). Receptors were amplified or captured by the immunoSEQ multiplex PCR assay. For the multiplex PCR, a mixture combining 60 forward primers for TCR Vbeta segments and 13 reverse primers for TCR Jbeta segments was used. TCRdb provides this immuneACCESS table in a form limited to in-frame rearrangements. Some clones are lacking; in checked studies, under half of them reflect an unresolved V gene, and why the rest are absent is not known. The sample contains 160,000 or so clones, around 76% of them found a single time. The biggest ten clones account for roughly 0.99% of the sample. The sequenced sample was PBMCs. All receptors come from a middle-aged woman in good health and CMV-seronegative.

This clone was seen only a few times. V and J are TRBV2 and TRBJ2-3; D unclear. Germline assignment: CDR1 SNHLY and CDR2 FYNNEI. The CDR3 has 14 amino acids. Trimming removed 10 bases at V and 0 bases at J, with 14 bases between. CDR3 DNA: TGTGCCACTACAGACCGAAGTAGCACAGATACGCAGTATTTT. This codes for CATTDRSSTDTQYF.

This chain joins TRBV29-1 and TRBJ2-7; weak D call: TRBD1 (6 bases). V dropped 7 bases and J dropped 4 bases, with 14 bases sitting between them. Looked up from germline, CDR1 is SQVTM and CDR2 is ANQGSEA. The CDR3 loop spans 12 amino acids. CDR3 nucleotide sequence: TGCAGCGCCGGACAGCGACAATACGAGCAGTACTTC. The encoded protein is CSAGQRQYEQYF.

This chain links TRBV6-1 with TRBJ2-6; no clear D. Trimming pared 8 bases from V and 0 bases from J, leaving 8 bases between. This CDR3 is 14 amino acids long. From germline, CDR1 is MNHNS and CDR2 SASEGT. CDR3 nucleotide sequence: TGTGCCAGCTTCCAAAACTCTGGGGCCAACGTCCTGACTTTC. It specifies CASFQNSGANVLTF.

The J gene is TRBJ2-1, the V gene TRBV5-1; D may be TRBD2 (5 bases). Trimming left V 4 bases short and J 7 bases short, with 18 bases between. The CDR3 totals 15 residues. From germline, CDR1 is SGHRS and CDR2 YFSETQ. CDR3 nucleotides: TGCGCCAGCAGCCCGGGCGAGGAGCGGCCTAATGAGCAGTTCTTC. Residues: CASSPGEERPNEQFF.

The rearrangement links TRBV29-1 to TRBJ2-7, with D perhaps matching TRBD1 (6 bases). The ends were cut back, 3 bases at V and 5 bases at J, with 14 bases in the middle. The germline V gene has CDR1 SQVTM and CDR2 ANQGSEA. The CDR3 sequence is 13 residues long. The CDR3 spells CSVEVRGSDEQYF. The DNA of the CDR3 is TGCAGCGTTGAGGTCAGGGGATCGGACGAGCAGTACTTC.

This sequence joins TRBV7-3 and TRBJ2-3, with 12 bases lining up with TRBD2. The CDR3 runs to 16 residues. V dropped 4 bases and J dropped 4; count of bases not matched to a gene: 6. The germline CDR1 and CDR2 sequences are SGHTA and FQGTGA. CDR3 sequence (DNA): TGTGCCAGCAGCTCCCCTAGCGGGAGGGGCGCAGATACGCAGTATTTT. Translation gives CASSSPSGRGADTQYF.

This clone has only a few counts. The chain couples TRBV27 to TRBJ2-7; TRBD2 matches at 8 bases. Germline assignment: CDR1 MNHEY and CDR2 SMNVEV (reference sequence). The junction had 7 bases not matched to a gene; V was cut back by 6 bases and J by 3 bases. The CDR3 runs 14 residues. This CDR3 reads CASSSLAGGYEQYF. CDR3 sequence (DNA): TGTGCCAGCAGCTCTCTGGCGGGAGGCTACGAGCAGTACTTC.

The chain has TRBV27 and TRBJ2-1; 8 positions agree with TRBD1. V lost 3 bases and J lost 9; bases outside the gene matches: 4. The CDR3 loop spans 13 amino acids. CDR1 is MNHEY, CDR2 SMNVEV, per germline (reference sequence). CDR3 nucleotides: TGTGCCAGCAGTTTGGAAACAGGGGGTGAGCAGTTCTTC. Its translation: CASSLETGGEQFF.